Each of the 3 T cell receptor beta chains below was sequenced from the same sample in a study of PD-1 and CTLA-4 blockade in melanoma. This table comes from immunoSEQ multiplex PCR, and its TCRdb copy is limited to in-frame clones, with some not included. The sample has around 12,000 clones, approximately 80% seen once. Source: CD8+ T cells from peripheral blood, taken from a patient given anti-PD-1 treatment. These receptors were taken from a human donor with melanoma.

The chain uses TRBV27 and TRBJ2-7; TRBD1 matches 7 bases. The CDR3 contains 13 residues. V lost 4 bases to trimming and J lost 3 bases; unmatched junction nucleotides: 3. CDR1 is MNHEY and CDR2 is SMNVEV in the germline V gene (reference sequence). Here the CDR3 DNA reads TGTGCCAGCAGTTATGCAGGGGGCTACGAGCAGTACTTC. Translation: CASSYAGGYEQYF.

J is TRBJ2-3 and V is TRBV11-3; D gene uncertain. Looked up from germline, CDR1 is SGHNT and CDR2 is YENEEA. V lost 5 bases to trimming and J lost 0 bases, with 6 bases between them. The CDR3 is 13 residues long. The CDR3 nucleotides read TGTGCCAGCAGCCCGGAAAGCACAGATACGCAGTATTTT. Its translation: CASSPESTDTQYF.

This clone appeared once. The chain carries TRBV30 and TRBJ2-7; 9 bases line up with TRBD1. Germline trimming cut 0 bases from V and 3 bases from J; bases unmatched to any gene: 3. The CDR3 extends over 14 amino acids. CDR1 and CDR2 (germline): GTSNPN, SVGIG (reference sequence). The CDR3 region has the DNA TGTGCCTGGAGTGTAGGGACAGGGCGCTACGAGCAGTACTTC. Amino acid sequence: CAWSVGTGRYEQYF. Based on the CDR3 plus reference TRBV30 and TRBJ2-7, the full variable domain is SQTIHQWPATLVQPVGSPLSLECTVEGTSNPNLYWYRQAAGRGLQLLFYSVGIGQISSEVPQNLSASRPQDRQFILSSKKLLLSDSGFYLCAWSVGTGRYEQYFGPGTRLTVT.